A single sample is the source of the 23 T cell receptor beta chains below, sequenced in a study of CD8+ T cells in alopecia areata. Extracted RNA was reverse transcribed, and the resulting cDNA served as sequencing template. TCRdb's table, derived via immunoSEQ multiplex PCR, lists solely in-frame clones and lacks some. The sample includes some 170,000 clones, about 61% of them seen just once. Specified treatment: oral pan-JAK inhibitor, 5-10 mg twice daily. The sample here was CD4+ T cells sorted from blood, taken at roughly week 58, from a patient treated with tofacitinib. These receptors all come from a human donor with alopecia areata.

V is TRBV27 and J is TRBJ1-2; 7 bases align to TRBD1. The CDR3 covers 14 residues. V gave up 0 bases and J gave up 4 bases; unmatched junction bases: 2. Germline loops: CDR1 MNHEY, CDR2 SMNVEV (reference sequence). This chain's CDR3 is CASSLSGTAYGYTF. The CDR3 region has the DNA TGTGCCAGCAGTTTATCGGGGACAGCCTATGGCTACACCTTC.

V is TRBV30 and J is TRBJ2-2, with D uncertain. Germline V gives CDR1 GTSNPN, CDR2 SVGIG (reference sequence). This CDR3 region has 14 residues. Trimming shortened V by 7 bases and J by 7 bases, and 19 bases separated the two germline ends. As DNA, the CDR3 is TGTGCCTCCCACCGTAACGGTTGGGACGGGGAGCTGTTTTTT. This translates into CASHRNGWDGELFF.

The chain carries TRBV9 and TRBJ1-6, with 8 bases matching TRBD1. Trimming took 4 bases from V and 8 from J; bases not matched to a gene: 5. The CDR3 totals 14 residues. Looked up from germline, CDR1 is SGDLS and CDR2 is YYNGEE. CDR3 amino acids: CASSPDRGDSPLHF. The CDR3 DNA reads TGTGCCAGCAGCCCAGACAGGGGTGATTCACCCCTCCACTTT.

The gene calls are TRBV7-8 and TRBJ2-3; D uncertain. V lost 4 bases and J 4 bases, leaving 12 bases between the germline ends. The CDR3 has 14 residues. From germline, CDR1 is SGHVS and CDR2 FQNEAQ. The CDR3 DNA follows: TGTGCCAGCAGCTACAGTGAGATGGCAGATACGCAGTATTTT. Its protein is CASSYSEMADTQYF.

V and J are TRBV9 and TRBJ1-6; 10 nucleotides agree with TRBD1. The CDR3 covers 12 residues. CDR1 SGDLS and CDR2 YYNGEE come from the germline V gene. Trimming removed 7 bases from V and 8 bases from J; junction bases left unmatched: 0. CDR3 in DNA: TGTGCCAGCGGGACAGGGGATTCACCCCTCCACTTT. This codes for CASGTGDSPLHF.

The chain recombines TRBV5-6 with TRBJ1-1; 7 nucleotides match TRBD1. Germline-derived CDR1 and CDR2 are SGHDT and YYEEEE. J lost 2 bases, V lost 4 bases, and 8 bases had no gene match. The CDR3 totals 15 residues. The CDR3 nucleotides are TGTGCCAGCAGCCCGGACAGGCCACTTAACACTGAAGCTTTCTTT. It codes for CASSPDRPLNTEAFF.

The chain joins TRBV5-6 to TRBJ2-5; 8 nucleotides agree with TRBD2. This CDR3 comprises 15 residues. The trim removed 5 bases at V and 3 bases at J, leaving 9 bases unmatched. In germline, CDR1 is SGHDT, CDR2 YYEEEE. CDR3 amino acids: CASRAPAGAEETQYF. The DNA of the CDR3 is TGTGCCAGCAGGGCCCCAGCGGGGGCAGAAGAGACCCAGTACTTC.

For this clone: Other DNA variants within this sample encode the same CDR3. J is TRBJ1-2 and V is TRBV4-2, with D hard to call. The V end was cut by 2 bases, the J end by 2 bases, with 6 bases between. Germline V gene lookup returns CDR1 LGHNA and CDR2 YNFKEQ. The CDR3 is 13 amino acids. The DNA for the CDR3 is TGTGCCAGCAGCCAAACGGACAACTATGGCTACACCTTC. Encoded protein: CASSQTDNYGYTF.

There are a few counts of this clone. The chain combines TRBV18 with TRBJ1-1; no firm D call. From germline, CDR1 is KGHSH and CDR2 LQKENI. The germline V and J ends were trimmed by 0 bases and 7 bases, with 15 bases remaining between them. This CDR3 region has 15 residues. This chain's CDR3 is CASSPPTPKAGEAFF. CDR3 coding DNA: TGTGCCAGCTCACCACCGACCCCCAAGGCGGGTGAAGCTTTCTTT.

The rearrangement links TRBV29-1 to TRBJ2-4, with D tentatively TRBD1 (6 bases). Germline V CDR1 and CDR2: SQVTM, ANQGSEA. The ends were cut back, 6 bases at V and 3 bases at J, with 9 bases in the middle. This CDR3 is 12 amino acids long. As DNA, the CDR3 is TGCAGCGTCACGACAGGCAAAAACATTCAGTACTTC. This translates into CSVTTGKNIQYF.

The rearrangement joins TRBV27 to TRBJ2-7; D is unresolved. V lost 4 bases, J lost 3 bases, and 10 bases lay in between. Germline lookup yields CDR1 MNHEY and CDR2 SMNVEV (reference sequence). CDR3 length equals 13 residues. CDR3 residues: CASSSRQSYEQYF. The DNA of the CDR3 is TGTGCCAGCAGTTCCCGCCAGAGCTACGAGCAGTACTTC.

The J gene is TRBJ2-6, the V gene TRBV18, with D possibly being TRBD1 (7 bases). V shed 3 bases and J shed 2 bases, with 17 bases lying between them. This CDR3 contains 18 residues. Germline V gives CDR1 KGHSH, CDR2 LQKENI. CDR3 sequence (DNA): TGTGCCAGCTCACCGAGGCCGGGACAGCGGGCTGGGGCCAACGTCCTGACTTTC. Translation: CASSPRPGQRAGANVLTF.

The chain links TRBV4-1 to TRBJ2-3; no reliable D call. The CDR3 contains 12 residues. Germline V lookup: CDR1 MGHRA, CDR2 YSYEKL. V lost 3 bases and J lost 6, with 7 bases in between. CDR3 sequence reads: CASSHLYDTQYF. The CDR3 DNA sequence: TGCGCCAGCAGCCACCTATACGATACGCAGTATTTT.

This clone was seen a single time. This chain uses TRBV5-6 with TRBJ1-3, with D unclear. CDR1 SGHDT and CDR2 YYEEEE come from the germline V gene. V lost 5 bases, J lost 0 bases, and 12 bases lay in between. This CDR3 contains 15 residues. DNA for the CDR3: TGTGCCAGCAGTTCCACAGTGAGCTCTGGAAACACCATATATTTT. Its translation is CASSSTVSSGNTIYF.

The chain couples TRBV23-1 to TRBJ1-6; D unresolved. TRBV23-1 is filed as an ORF, its function uncertain. Trimming left V 8 bases short and J 0 bases short, with 14 bases between. The CDR3 is made up of 16 amino acids. The CDR3 DNA is TGCGCCAGCTCACCCGGCGGCAGCTCCTATAATTCACCCCTCCACTTT. Its protein is CASSPGGSSYNSPLHF.

The chain recombines TRBV29-1 with TRBJ2-7, with TRBD1 as a possible D gene (6 bases). CDR3 size: 13 residues. Germline V gene lookup returns CDR1 SQVTM and CDR2 ANQGSEA. V lost 1 base and J lost 2, with 9 bases in between. The CDR3 DNA reads TGCAGCGTTGAAGGAGAGGGGGCCTACGAGCAGTACTTC. Translating it yields CSVEGEGAYEQYF.

This clone occurred a few times. The chain has TRBV15 and TRBJ2-3; TRBD1 matches 7 bases. The CDR3 has 15 residues. V shed 6 bases and J 1 base; nucleotides not matched to a gene: 7. CDR1 is LNHNV and CDR2 is YYDKDF in the germline V gene (reference sequence). CDR3 amino acids: CATRGTASGTDTQYF. The CDR3 DNA follows: TGTGCCACCAGGGGGACAGCGTCCGGCACAGATACGCAGTATTTT.

The chain uses TRBV27 and TRBJ2-3; TRBD1 is a possible D gene (5 bases). The ends were cut back, 1 base at V and 14 bases at J, with 16 bases in the middle. Germline V gene lookup returns CDR1 MNHEY and CDR2 SMNVEV (reference sequence). CDR3 length: 13 amino acids. CDR3 DNA sequence: TGTGCCAGCAGTTTATATCGACAGACGTCCAGGTATTTT. Its protein product is CASSLYRQTSRYF.

This clone showed up just a few times. The chain links TRBV7-3 to TRBJ2-5; D unclear. Germline CDR1 SGHTA, CDR2 FQGTGA. Trimming shortened V by 1 base and J by 3 bases, and 9 bases separated the two germline ends. The CDR3 has 14 residues. The CDR3 loop is CASSLSRVEETQYF. Written as DNA, the CDR3 is TGTGCCAGCAGCTTAAGTCGGGTGGAAGAGACCCAGTACTTC.

The J gene is TRBJ2-1, the V gene TRBV29-1; 10 positions match TRBD1. The germline V gene encodes CDR1 SQVTM and CDR2 ANQGSEA. V lost 4 bases, J lost 9 bases, and 3 bases stayed unmatched. The CDR3 is made up of 12 amino acids. The CDR3 bases are TGCAGCGTTGGACAGGGGGCAACTGAGCAGTTCTTC. Amino acids: CSVGQGATEQFF.

A single count supports this clone. J is TRBJ1-6 and V is TRBV5-1; 9 bases line up with TRBD1. The CDR3 has 16 residues. Looked up from germline, CDR1 is SGHRS and CDR2 is YFSETQ. V lost 0 bases to trimming and J lost 7 bases; unmatched junction nucleotides: 5. For the CDR3, the DNA is TGCGCCAGCAGCTTGGATCCCGGGACAGGGAATTCACCCCTCCACTTT. Its translation: CASSLDPGTGNSPLHF. Full variable domain (remainder filled in from reference TRBV5-1 and TRBJ1-6): KAGVTQTPRYLIKTRGQQVTLSCSPISGHRSVSWYQQTPGQGLQFLFEYFSETQRNKGNFPGRFSGRQFSNSRSEMNVSTLELGDSALYLCASSLDPGTGNSPLHFGNGTRLTVT.

The V and J genes are TRBV5-1 and TRBJ2-7, with D perhaps TRBD2 (6 bases). Trimming stripped 4 bases from V and 0 bases from J, with 11 bases between. The CDR3 length is 14 residues. The germline gives CDR1 SGHRS, CDR2 YFSETQ. For the CDR3, the DNA is TGCGCCAGCAGCGGGGGACTTATCTCCTACGAGCAGTACTTC. Amino acids: CASSGGLISYEQYF.

This chain joins TRBV6-5 and TRBJ1-2, with 10 bases aligning to TRBD1. Germline values: CDR1 MNHEY, CDR2 SVGAGI. V trimming: 3 bases; J trimming: 0 bases; junction bases outside the gene matches: 1. This CDR3 region has 15 residues. The CDR3 nucleotides are TGTGCCAGCAGTTATGGGACAGGGGCTAACTATGGCTACACCTTC. This sequence encodes CASSYGTGANYGYTF.